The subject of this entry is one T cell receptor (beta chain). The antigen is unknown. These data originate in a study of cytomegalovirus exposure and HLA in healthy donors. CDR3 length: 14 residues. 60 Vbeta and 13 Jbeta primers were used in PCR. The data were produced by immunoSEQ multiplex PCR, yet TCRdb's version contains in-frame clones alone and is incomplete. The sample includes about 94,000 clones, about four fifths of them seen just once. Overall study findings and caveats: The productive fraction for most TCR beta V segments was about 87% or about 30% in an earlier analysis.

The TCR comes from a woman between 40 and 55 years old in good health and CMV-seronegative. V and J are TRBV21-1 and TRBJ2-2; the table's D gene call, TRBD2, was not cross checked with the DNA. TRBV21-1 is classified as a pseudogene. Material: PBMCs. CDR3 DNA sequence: TGTGCCAGCGTTGTAGCGGGGTTGGTTAGGGAGCTGTTTTTT. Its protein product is CASVVAGLVRELFF.